This entry features one T cell receptor beta chain sequence. This entry belongs to a study of control samples from healthy donors and cancer patients. This CDR3 is built from 13 residues. V lost 9 bases, J lost 0 bases, and 5 bases lay in between. The germline V gene encodes CDR1 KGHDR and CDR2 SFDVKD. Assay: immunoSEQ multiplex PCR; the TCRdb copy retains only in-frame clones and omits some. The sample includes roughly 120,000 clones, 88% seen only once; the top ten take 2% to 2.5%. What was sequenced was blood. This rearrangement joins TRBV24-1 to TRBJ2-6; D not certain. The source is a woman in her seventies in good health. CDR3 sequence reads: CATPSSGANVLTF. The CDR3 nucleotides read TGTGCCACCCCGAGCTCTGGGGCCAACGTCCTGACTTTC.